This is a list of T cell receptor beta chains from one sample in a study of Ad26.COV2.S vaccination and SARS-CoV-2 variants. The method was immunoSEQ multiplex PCR; TCRdb's version includes in-frame clones alone and lacks a portion of them. The sample lists about 320,000 clones, 85% seen once, with approximately 2.2% in the top ten. Material: peripheral blood, obtained in a trial of Ad26.COV2.S vaccine versus placebo. These receptors all come from a person aged 18-60 years who received the Ad26.COV2.S COVID-19 vaccine or a placebo. Each CDR3 is given with its conserved first and last residue. D genes are given only for firm matches. Not all rows give a size; the values are once, few, many and, for expanded clones, a class.

clone_size	v_call	d_call	j_call	cdr3_nt	cdr3_aa
NA	TRBV2	NA	TRBJ2-5	TGTGCCAGCAGTGAAAACGCAGGGCAGACCCAGTACTTC	CASSENAGQTQYF
NA	TRBV6-6	TRBD1	TRBJ2-7	TGTGCCAGCAGTTCCGAGGGACAGGGGATCAACGAGCAGTACTTC	CASSSEGQGINEQYF
NA	TRBV27	TRBD2	TRBJ2-1	TGTGCCAGCAGTCTGCTAGCGGGGATTAATGAGCAGTTCTTC	CASSLLAGINEQFF
once	TRBV19	NA	TRBJ2-7	TGTGCCAGTAGTACCCACGGGGCAGGGTGGTTCGAGCAGTACTTC	CASSTHGAGWFEQYF
NA	TRBV27	TRBD1	TRBJ1-2	TGTGCCAGCAGTCCCACAGGGGGAAGCGGTCTCACCTTC	CASSPTGGSGLTF
NA	TRBV11-2	TRBD2	TRBJ2-7	TGTGCCAGCAGATTTAGCGGGGTCACCTACGAGCAGTACTTC	CASRFSGVTYEQYF
NA	TRBV7-8	NA	TRBJ1-1	TGTGCCAGCAGCTTAGGGCTCGGTAACACTGAAGCTTTCTTT	CASSLGLGNTEAFF
NA	TRBV7-9	NA	TRBJ1-3	TGTGCCAGCAGCTATGGGTCGGCAGGGGGAAACACCATATATTTT	CASSYGSAGGNTIYF
few	TRBV7-8	TRBD1	TRBJ1-6	TGTGCCAGCAGTCGACAGGGTCTCTCACCCCTCCACTTT	CASSRQGLSPLHF
NA	TRBV27	TRBD1	TRBJ1-6	TGTGCCAGCACCCGGGACAGGGGAAATTCACCCCTCCACTTT	CASTRDRGNSPLHF
NA	TRBV6-6	NA	TRBJ1-6	TGTGCCAGCAGTTACGGGTCCACTAATTCACCCCTCCACTTT	CASSYGSTNSPLHF
once	TRBV10-3	TRBD2	TRBJ2-1	TGTGCCATATCCGGGACTAGCGGGGGTAATGAGCAGTTCTTC	CAISGTSGGNEQFF
NA	TRBV7-2	TRBD2	TRBJ2-7	TGTGCCAGCAGCTTAGCTAGCGGGGGCTCCTACGAGCAGTACTTC	CASSLASGGSYEQYF
NA	TRBV10-3	TRBD1	TRBJ1-2	TGTGCCATAACGCAGGGGACAGGGGACTATGGCTACACCTTC	CAITQGTGDYGYTF
NA	TRBV6-2/TRBV6-3	NA	TRBJ1-2	TGTGCCAGCCGCCGGAGGGGATTTGACTATGGCTACACCTTC	CASRRRGFDYGYTF
once	TRBV15	NA	TRBJ2-7	TGTGCCACCAGCAGAGGGGCATCCGGGCTAGGCGAGCAGTACTTC	CATSRGASGLGEQYF
NA	TRBV3-1/TRBV3-2	NA	TRBJ1-4	TGTGCCAGCACGATTAGGGGCGGGGGGATGTTTTTT	CASTIRGGGMFF
NA	TRBV7-9	NA	TRBJ1-3	TGTGCCAGCAGCTCAGGGTTCTCTGGAAACACCATATATTTT	CASSSGFSGNTIYF
NA	TRBV13	TRBD2	TRBJ2-7	TGTGCCAGCAGCTTCCCCGCGGGGGGAGACTACGAGCAGTACTTC	CASSFPAGGDYEQYF
few	TRBV3-1/TRBV3-2	NA	TRBJ1-5	TGTGCCAGCAGCCAAGATGCGGTGAATCAGCCCCAGCATTTT	CASSQDAVNQPQHF
NA	TRBV7-9	NA	TRBJ1-4	TGTGCCAGCAGCTTAATGGAGGGGAATGAAAAACTGTTTTTT	CASSLMEGNEKLFF
once	TRBV12-3/TRBV12-4	NA	TRBJ2-7	TGTGCCAGCAGCGGGGGTTGGGAGCAGTACTTC	CASSGGWEQYF
NA	TRBV30	NA	TRBJ1-2	TGTGCCTGGAGTCGGGGTTGGGAATTCTCCAACAATGGCTACACCTTC	CAWSRGWEFSNNGYTF
NA	TRBV28	NA	TRBJ1-2	TGTGCCAGCAGTTTTTCACCAAACTATGGCTACACCTTC	CASSFSPNYGYTF
NA	TRBV6-5	NA	TRBJ2-7	TGTGCCATGCCTTCAGTGGAAGAAAGTAGGGAGCAGTACTTC	CAMPSVEESREQYF
many	TRBV5-6	NA	TRBJ1-2	TGTGCCAGCAGCTTGGAAGACAGCAGAGTCTATGGCTACACCTTC	CASSLEDSRVYGYTF
NA	TRBV28	TRBD1	TRBJ1-2	TGTGCCAGCAGCCCGGATTCTTCCAGGGGGGGCAAGCGTGGCTACACCTTC	CASSPDSSRGGKRGYTF
many	TRBV9	NA	TRBJ1-3	TGTGCCAGCAGCCGGACAATGGGACGATTGCGAGGAAACACCATATATTTT	CASSRTMGRLRGNTIYF
few	TRBV20-1	NA	TRBJ1-6	TGCAGTGCTAGAGATTCCTCACCCCTCCACTTT	CSARDSSPLHF
NA	TRBV7-9	NA	TRBJ1-3	TGTGCCAGCACTCTAGCAACAGGGTTCTCTGGAAACACCATATATTTT	CASTLATGFSGNTIYF
NA	TRBV5-4	NA	TRBJ2-1	TGTGCCAGCAGTCCTCCCACAGGGTACGGTGAGCAGTTCTTC	CASSPPTGYGEQFF